The sequence of this TCR beta chain was determined in a study of graft-versus-host responses after intestinal transplantation. Findings of the study overall: GvH clones were found in recipient marrow; some appeared first in ileum or blood.

This CDR3 comprises 15 residues. CDR1 MGHRA and CDR2 YSYEKL come from the germline V gene. Trimming stripped 1 base from V and 2 bases from J, with 6 bases between. About this clone: Its antigen remains unknown.

Sequenced by immunoSEQ multiplex PCR; TCRdb stores in-frame clones only, minus some. The data hold around 36,000 clones, with 90% to 95% observed a single time. The gene calls are TRBV4-1 and TRBJ2-6; TRBD1 might be the D (5 bases). The source is a human donor who was the organ donor for an intestinal transplant. Sequencing used unstimulated CD8+ T cells sorted from spleen or lymph node cells, obtained before transplant. The CDR3 reads CASSQAGTGANVLTF. The DNA of the CDR3 is TGCGCCAGCAGCCAAGCAGGGACTGGGGCCAACGTCCTGACTTTC.